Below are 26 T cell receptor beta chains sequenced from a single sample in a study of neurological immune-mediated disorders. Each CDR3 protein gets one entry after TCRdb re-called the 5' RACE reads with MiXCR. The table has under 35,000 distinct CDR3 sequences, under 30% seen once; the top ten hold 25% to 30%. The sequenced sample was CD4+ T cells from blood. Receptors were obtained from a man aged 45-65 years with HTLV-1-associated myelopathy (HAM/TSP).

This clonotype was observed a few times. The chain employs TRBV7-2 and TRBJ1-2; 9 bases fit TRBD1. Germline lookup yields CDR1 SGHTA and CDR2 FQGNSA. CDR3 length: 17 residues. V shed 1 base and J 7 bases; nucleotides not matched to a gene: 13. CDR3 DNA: TGTGCCAGCAGCTTAGGGGTGATGGGACAGGGAAGGGTTGGCTACACCTTC. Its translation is CASSLGVMGQGRVGYTF. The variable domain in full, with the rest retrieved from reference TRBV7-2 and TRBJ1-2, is GAGVSQSPSNKVTEKGKDVELRCDPISGHTALYWYRQSLGQGLEFLIYFQGNSAPDKSGLPSDRFSAERTGGSVSTLTIQRTQQEDSAVYLCASSLGVMGQGRVGYTFGSGTRLTVV.

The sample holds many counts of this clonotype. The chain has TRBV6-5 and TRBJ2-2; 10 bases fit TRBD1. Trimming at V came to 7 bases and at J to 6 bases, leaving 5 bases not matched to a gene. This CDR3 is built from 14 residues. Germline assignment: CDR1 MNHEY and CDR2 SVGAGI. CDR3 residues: CASKTGGRSGELFF. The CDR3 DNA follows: TGTGCCAGCAAGACAGGGGGCCGGTCCGGGGAGCTGTTTTTT.

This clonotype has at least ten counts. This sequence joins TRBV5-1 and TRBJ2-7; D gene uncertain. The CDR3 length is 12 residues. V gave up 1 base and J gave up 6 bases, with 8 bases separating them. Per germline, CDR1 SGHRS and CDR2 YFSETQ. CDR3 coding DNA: TGCGCCAGCAGCTTGATACCACGCGAGCAGTACTTC. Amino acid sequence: CASSLIPREQYF.

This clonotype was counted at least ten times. The CDR3 sequence: CSARGTGGVLLDSYEQYF. The DNA of the CDR3 is TGCAGTGCTAGGGGGACAGGGGGCGTTTTGTTGGACTCCTACGAGCAGTACTTC. This rearrangement joins TRBV20-1 to TRBJ2-7, with TRBD1 identical over 12 bases. CDR1 and CDR2 from the germline V gene are DFQATT and SNEGSKA (reference sequence). V dropped 3 bases and J dropped 0; count of bases not matched to a gene: 12. The CDR3 extends over 18 amino acids.

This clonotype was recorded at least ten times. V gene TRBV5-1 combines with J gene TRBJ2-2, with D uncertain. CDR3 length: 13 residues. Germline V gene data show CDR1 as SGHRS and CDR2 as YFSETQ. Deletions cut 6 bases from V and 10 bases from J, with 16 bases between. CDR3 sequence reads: CASTLSSREELFF. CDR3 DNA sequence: TGCGCCAGCACTCTTTCCTCTAGGGAGGAGCTGTTTTTT.

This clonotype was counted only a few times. The CDR3 DNA reads as TGTGCCAGCACGACGGGACAGTCAAACTATGGCTACACCTTC. Protein: CASTTGQSNYGYTF. V and J are TRBV7-2 and TRBJ1-2; 7 positions agree with TRBD1. Germline V gene lookup returns CDR1 SGHTA and CDR2 FQGNSA. The CDR3 runs to 14 residues. V trimming: 7 bases; J trimming: 2 bases; junction bases outside the gene matches: 7.

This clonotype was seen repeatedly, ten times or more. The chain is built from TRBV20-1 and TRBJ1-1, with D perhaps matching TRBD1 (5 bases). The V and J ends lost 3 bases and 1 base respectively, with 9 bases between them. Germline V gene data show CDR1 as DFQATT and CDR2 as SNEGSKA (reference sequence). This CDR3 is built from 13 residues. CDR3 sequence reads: CSARGGANTEAFF. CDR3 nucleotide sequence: TGCAGTGCTAGGGGAGGGGCGAACACTGAAGCTTTCTTT.

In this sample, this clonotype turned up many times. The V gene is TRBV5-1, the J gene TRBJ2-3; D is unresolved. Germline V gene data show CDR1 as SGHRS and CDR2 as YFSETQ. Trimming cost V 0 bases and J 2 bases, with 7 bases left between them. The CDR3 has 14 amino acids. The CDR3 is CASSLDHTTDTQYF. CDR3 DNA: TGCGCCAGCAGCTTGGACCACACCACAGATACGCAGTATTTT.

Here the CDR3 DNA reads TGTGCCAGCAGCCAAGATACCGGGGCCAACGTCCTGACTTTC. Amino acids: CASSQDTGANVLTF. This sequence joins TRBV3-1 and TRBJ2-6, with no clear D. Trimming pared 0 bases from V and 4 bases from J, leaving 4 bases between. The germline CDR1 and CDR2 sequences are LGHDT and YNNKEL (reference sequence). The CDR3 runs 14 residues.

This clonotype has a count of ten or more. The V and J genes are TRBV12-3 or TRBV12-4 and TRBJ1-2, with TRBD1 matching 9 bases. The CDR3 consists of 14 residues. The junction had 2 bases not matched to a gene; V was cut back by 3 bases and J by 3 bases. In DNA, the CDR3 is TGTGCCAGCAGTTTGACAGGGGGTTACTATGGCTACACCTTC. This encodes CASSLTGGYYGYTF.

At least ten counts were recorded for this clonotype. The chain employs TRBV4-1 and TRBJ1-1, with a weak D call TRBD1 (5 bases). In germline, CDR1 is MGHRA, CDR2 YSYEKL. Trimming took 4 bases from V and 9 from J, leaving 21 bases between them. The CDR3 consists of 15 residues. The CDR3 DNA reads TGCGCCAGCAGCCCCTTGGGGGGAGGGGACCTGCAAGCTTTCTTT. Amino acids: CASSPLGGGDLQAFF.

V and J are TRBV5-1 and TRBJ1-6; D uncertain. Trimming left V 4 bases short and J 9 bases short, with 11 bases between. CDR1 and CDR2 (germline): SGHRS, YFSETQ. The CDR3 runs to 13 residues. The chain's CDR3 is CASSPGKGSPLHF. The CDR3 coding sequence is TGCGCCAGCAGCCCAGGAAAGGGTTCACCCCTCCACTTT.

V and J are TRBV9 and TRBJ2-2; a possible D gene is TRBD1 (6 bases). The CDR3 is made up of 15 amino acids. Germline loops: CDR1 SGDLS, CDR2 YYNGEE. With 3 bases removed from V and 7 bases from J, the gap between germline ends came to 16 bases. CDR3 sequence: CASSGLPGVDGELFF. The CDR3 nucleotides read TGTGCCAGCAGCGGCCTACCAGGGGTGGACGGGGAGCTGTTTTTT.

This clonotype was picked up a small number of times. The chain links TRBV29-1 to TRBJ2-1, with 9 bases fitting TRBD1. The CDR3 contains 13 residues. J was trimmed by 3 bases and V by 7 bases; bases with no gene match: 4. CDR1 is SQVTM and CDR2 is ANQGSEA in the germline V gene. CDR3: CSGGGQGYNEQFF. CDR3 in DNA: TGCAGCGGAGGGGGACAGGGCTACAATGAGCAGTTCTTC.

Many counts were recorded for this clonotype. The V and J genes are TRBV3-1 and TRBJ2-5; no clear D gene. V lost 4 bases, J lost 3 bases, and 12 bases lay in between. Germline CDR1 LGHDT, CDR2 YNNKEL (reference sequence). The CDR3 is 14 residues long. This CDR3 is CASSPQWSKETQYF. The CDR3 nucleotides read TGTGCCAGCAGCCCTCAGTGGTCCAAAGAGACCCAGTACTTC.

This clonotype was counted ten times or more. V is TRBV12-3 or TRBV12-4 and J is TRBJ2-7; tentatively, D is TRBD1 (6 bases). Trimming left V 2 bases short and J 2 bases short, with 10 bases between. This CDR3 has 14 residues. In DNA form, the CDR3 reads TGTGCCAGCAGTTTACAGGGGTCGACCTACGAGCAGTACTTC. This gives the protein CASSLQGSTYEQYF.

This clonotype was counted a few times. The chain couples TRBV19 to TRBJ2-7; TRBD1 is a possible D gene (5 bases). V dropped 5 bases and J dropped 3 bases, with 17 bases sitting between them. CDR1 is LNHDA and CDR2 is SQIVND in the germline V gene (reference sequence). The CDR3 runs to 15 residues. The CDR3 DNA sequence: TGTGCCAGTAGTCCCCTGGACACAAAGATCTACGAGCAGTACTTC. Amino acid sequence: CASSPLDTKIYEQYF.

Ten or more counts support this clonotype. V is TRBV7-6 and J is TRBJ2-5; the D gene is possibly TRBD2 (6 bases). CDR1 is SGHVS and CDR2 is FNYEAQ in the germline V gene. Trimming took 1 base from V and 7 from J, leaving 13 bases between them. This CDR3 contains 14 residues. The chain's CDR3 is CASSLGGTGGTQYF. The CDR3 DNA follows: TGTGCCAGCAGCTTAGGCGGGACTGGGGGGACCCAGTACTTC.

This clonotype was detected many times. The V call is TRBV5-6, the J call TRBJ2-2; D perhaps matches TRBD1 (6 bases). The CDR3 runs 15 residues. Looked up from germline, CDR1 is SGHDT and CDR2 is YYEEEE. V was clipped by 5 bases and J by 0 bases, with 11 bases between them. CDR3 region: CASSKQGSNTGELFF. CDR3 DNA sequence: TGTGCCAGCAGTAAACAGGGTTCGAACACCGGGGAGCTGTTTTTT.

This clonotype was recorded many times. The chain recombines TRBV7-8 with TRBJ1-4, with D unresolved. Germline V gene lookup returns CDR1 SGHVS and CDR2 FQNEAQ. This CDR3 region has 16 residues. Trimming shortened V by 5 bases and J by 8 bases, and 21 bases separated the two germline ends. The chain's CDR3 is CASSPTRGIKNEKLFF. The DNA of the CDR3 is TGTGCCAGCAGCCCCACCCGCGGCATAAAGAACGAAAAACTGTTTTTT.

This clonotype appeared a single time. Here the CDR3 reads CASSLGLLGQGSTEAFF. CDR3 coding DNA: TGTGCCAGCAGCTTAGGTCTCTTGGGACAGGGGAGCACTGAAGCTTTCTTT. V gene TRBV7-2 combines with J gene TRBJ1-1, with 10 bases identical to TRBD1. The ends lost 1 base at V and 4 bases at J; junction bases unmatched: 9. The length of the CDR3 is 17 residues. Per germline, CDR1 SGHTA and CDR2 FQGNSA.

In DNA form, the CDR3 reads TGTGCCAGCAGCCATGGGGCTTATGGCTACACCTTC. Encoded protein: CASSHGAYGYTF. This rearrangement joins TRBV3-1 to TRBJ1-2; D may be TRBD1 (5 bases). Germline loops: CDR1 LGHDT, CDR2 YNNKEL (reference sequence). V was shortened by 3 bases and J by 5 bases, with 7 bases between the two germline ends. The CDR3 is 12 amino acids.

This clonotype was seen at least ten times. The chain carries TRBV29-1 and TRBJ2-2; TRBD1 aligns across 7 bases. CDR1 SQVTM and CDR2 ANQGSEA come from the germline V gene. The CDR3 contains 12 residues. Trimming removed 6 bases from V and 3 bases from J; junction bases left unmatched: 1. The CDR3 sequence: CSVGTDTGELFF. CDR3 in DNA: TGCAGCGTCGGGACAGACACCGGGGAGCTGTTTTTT.

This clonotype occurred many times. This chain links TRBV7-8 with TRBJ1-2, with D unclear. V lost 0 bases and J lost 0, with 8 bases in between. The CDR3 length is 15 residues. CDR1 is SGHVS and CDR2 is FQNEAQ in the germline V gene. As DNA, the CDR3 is TGTGCCAGCAGCTTAGCGCCAGGTTCTAACTATGGCTACACCTTC. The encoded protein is CASSLAPGSNYGYTF.

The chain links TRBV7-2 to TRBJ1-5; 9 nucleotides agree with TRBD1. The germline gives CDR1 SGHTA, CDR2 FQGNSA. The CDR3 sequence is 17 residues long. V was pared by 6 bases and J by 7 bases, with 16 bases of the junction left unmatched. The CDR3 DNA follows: TGTGCCAGCAGTAAAGGAGTACAGGGGGCGCATGGACAGCCCCAGCATTTT. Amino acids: CASSKGVQGAHGQPQHF.

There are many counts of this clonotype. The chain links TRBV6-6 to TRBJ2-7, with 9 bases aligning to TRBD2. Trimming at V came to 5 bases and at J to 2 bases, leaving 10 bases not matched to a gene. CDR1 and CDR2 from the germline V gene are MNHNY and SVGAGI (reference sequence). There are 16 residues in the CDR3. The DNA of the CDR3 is TGTGCCAGCAGTCCCGGGACTAGCCGTTACACCTACGAGCAGTACTTC. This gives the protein CASSPGTSRYTYEQYF.